This T cell receptor beta chain was sequenced for a study of regulatory T cells in long-lasting Graves disease. Time point reported: persistent/refractory GD, antithyroid drugs over 5 years with positive TRAb. PBMC RNA was the source of the TCR library. CDR3 regions were amplified by Arm-PCR using iRepertoire HTBI primers to build TCR beta libraries. Per the original methods: Identified segments across samples numbered approximately 60 TRBV and around 13 TRBJ. TCRdb itself ran the multiplex PCR reads through MiXCR, one entry per CDR3 protein. TCRdb assigned the V and J calls; the authors' analysis was not used. The repertoire holds approximately 350,000 distinct CDR3 sequences, with around 23% as singletons. This clonotype was detected only a few times. Sequenced here: peripheral blood mononuclear cells (PBMCs), sampled when the disease was refractory, from a patient treated with antithyroid drugs. This TCR was recovered from a woman aged 40 to 50 with Graves disease.

CDR3 sequence (DNA): TGTGCCAGTAGCTATGAGGGCCGCCTTGGAGGCTACACCTTC. Its translation is CASSYEGRLGGYTF. This sequence joins TRBV19 and TRBJ1-2; D remains ambiguous. This CDR3 comprises 14 residues. Germline values: CDR1 LNHDA, CDR2 SQIVND (reference sequence). V shed 6 bases and J shed 8 bases, with 19 bases lying between them.